The 29 T cell receptor beta chains presented below share a single source sample, sequenced in a study of identical twins. TCRdb ran MiXCR on the 5' RACE reads and lists one entry per CDR3 protein. The table includes hundreds of thousands of distinct CDR3 sequences, roughly 20% detected once. These same records also appear under a second study, on T cells expressing NK-cell markers.

Sequenced sample: PBMCs. The receptors originated from a woman in her late teens or twenties in good health.

This clonotype was observed a few times. V gene TRBV27 combines with J gene TRBJ2-3; tentatively, D is TRBD2 (5 bases). The CDR3 contains 16 residues. V was cut by 1 base and J by 9 bases, with 20 bases left in between. Germline-derived CDR1 and CDR2 are MNHEY and SMNVEV (reference sequence). Here the CDR3 reads CASSLYPSLALRTQYF. CDR3 DNA: TGTGCCAGCAGTTTATATCCCAGTCTAGCATTGCGGACGCAGTATTTT.

In its sample, this clonotype was seen many times. The chain recombines TRBV7-7 with TRBJ2-3; unclear D gene. Trimming shortened V by 0 bases and J by 3 bases, and 7 bases separated the two germline ends. Per germline, CDR1 SSHAT and CDR2 FNYEAQ (reference sequence). The CDR3 contains 14 residues. Here the CDR3 reads CASSLALVTDTQYF. For the CDR3, the DNA is TGTGCCAGCAGCTTAGCGCTAGTGACAGATACGCAGTATTTT.

V is TRBV7-3 and J is TRBJ2-1; D not certain. The germline V gene has CDR1 SGHTA and CDR2 FQGTGA. V lost 4 bases to trimming and J lost 4 bases, with 8 bases between them. This CDR3 has 13 residues. The CDR3 here is CASSSPEYNEQFF. In DNA form, the CDR3 reads TGTGCCAGCAGCTCGCCCGAGTACAATGAGCAGTTCTTC.

This clonotype showed up just a few times. The chain is built from TRBV7-9 and TRBJ2-1; tentatively, D is TRBD1 or TRBD2 (6 bases each). V was pared by 1 base and J by 5 bases, with 12 bases between. There are 15 residues in the CDR3. Germline V CDR1 and CDR2: SEHNR, FQNEAQ (reference sequence). CDR3: CASSLEGGAHNEQFF. CDR3 DNA: TGTGCCAGCAGCTTAGAGGGGGGCGCCCACAATGAGCAGTTCTTC. Full variable domain (outside the CDR3, taken from reference TRBV7-9 and TRBJ2-1): DTGVSQNPRHKITKRGQNVTFRCDPISEHNRLYWYRQTLGQGPEFLTYFQNEAQLEKSRLLSDRFSAERPKGSFSTLEIQRTEQGDSAMYLCASSLEGGAHNEQFFGPGTRLTVL.

The chain joins TRBV20-1 to TRBJ1-5; D gene unclear. Trimming left V 3 bases short and J 6 bases short, with 18 bases between. Germline-derived CDR1 and CDR2 are DFQATT and SNEGSKA (reference sequence). The CDR3 runs 15 residues. The CDR3 here is CSASGPALGAQPQHF. In DNA form, the CDR3 reads TGCAGTGCTAGTGGGCCCGCACTTGGTGCTCAGCCCCAGCATTTT.

This rearrangement joins TRBV20-1 to TRBJ2-5; perhaps TRBD1 as D (5 bases). This CDR3 spans 12 amino acids. Germline V gene sequence: CDR1 DFQATT, CDR2 SNEGSKA (reference sequence). V was cut by 3 bases and J by 7 bases, with 12 bases left in between. CDR3 region: CSASRLQGTQYF. In DNA form, the CDR3 reads TGCAGTGCTAGTCGCCTCCAGGGGACCCAGTACTTC.

This clonotype was seen only a few times. The chain employs TRBV5-1 and TRBJ2-3, with D possibly TRBD1 on 6 matching bases. V was trimmed by 3 bases and J by 6 bases, leaving 20 bases between them. Looked up from germline, CDR1 is SGHRS and CDR2 is YFSETQ. The CDR3 is 16 amino acids. The CDR3 DNA reads TGCGCCAGCAGCTCGGCCGTCGGCAGGGGTTTGGATACGCAGTATTTT. Translated: CASSSAVGRGLDTQYF.

The V gene is TRBV21-1, the J gene TRBJ2-4; the table names TRBD1, a call not compared with the DNA. TRBV21-1 is labeled a pseudogene. The CDR3 spans 16 residues. The CDR3 loop reads CASSKAGGMAKNIQYF. CDR3 in DNA: TGTGCCAGCAGCAAAGCAGGGGGAATGGCCAAAAACATTCAGTACTTC.

This chain uses TRBV29-1 with TRBJ2-5; D is undetermined. Trimming stripped 4 bases from V and 8 bases from J, with 14 bases between. The germline V gene encodes CDR1 SQVTM and CDR2 ANQGSEA. The CDR3 consists of 12 residues. CDR3 amino acids: CSVGVGEATQYF. In nucleotides, the CDR3 is TGCAGCGTTGGGGTGGGTGAGGCCACCCAGTACTTC.

This clonotype was observed a few times. V usage is TRBV20-1 and J usage is TRBJ1-4; D gene uncertain. Germline V gene lookup returns CDR1 DFQATT and CDR2 SNEGSKA (reference sequence). Trimming took off 3 bases at V and 6 bases at J, with 11 bases between the two ends. CDR3 size: 13 residues. The DNA for the CDR3 is TGCAGTGCTAGGTTCAGGCGGGATGAAAAACTGTTTTTT. Its protein product is CSARFRRDEKLFF.

The V call is TRBV11-2, the J call TRBJ2-3, with D tentatively TRBD2 (6 bases). From germline, CDR1 is SGHAT and CDR2 FQNNGV. Deletions cut 3 bases from V and 0 bases from J, with 19 bases between. CDR3 length: 18 residues. The CDR3 loop reads CASSLTTRIAASTDTQYF. Written as DNA, the CDR3 is TGTGCCAGCAGCTTGACAACCCGGATAGCGGCTAGCACAGATACGCAGTATTTT.

The chain employs TRBV12-3 or TRBV12-4 and TRBJ2-5, with D tentatively TRBD1 (6 bases). The CDR3 extends over 15 amino acids. With 8 bases removed from V and 5 bases from J, the gap between germline ends came to 21 bases. Here the CDR3 DNA reads TGTGCCAGCGCCTCGGGCCAGGGGATTTGGGAGACCCAGTACTTC. This gives the protein CASASGQGIWETQYF.

V usage is TRBV6-2 or TRBV6-3 and J usage is TRBJ1-1, with D tentatively TRBD1 (5 bases). Germline V CDR1 and CDR2: MNHEY, SVGEGT. The CDR3 is 16 amino acids. V was trimmed by 2 bases and J by 6 bases, leaving 19 bases between them. The CDR3 is CASSYRRDSSWAEAFF. In nucleotides, the CDR3 is TGTGCCAGCAGTTACCGACGCGACAGCTCGTGGGCTGAAGCTTTCTTT.

This clonotype has a handful of counts. The CDR3 spells CASSPRQGWQETQYF. The CDR3 region has the DNA TGTGCCAGCTCACCCAGACAGGGATGGCAAGAGACCCAGTACTTC. The chain carries TRBV18 and TRBJ2-5; 7 bases align to TRBD1. The V segment lost 3 bases and the J segment 2 bases; nucleotides outside the gene matches: 6. The germline gives CDR1 KGHSH, CDR2 LQKENI. CDR3 length: 15 amino acids. The variable domain in full, completed from reference TRBV18 and TRBJ2-5, reads NAGVMQNPRHLVRRRGQEARLRCSPMKGHSHVYWYRQLPEEGLKFMVYLQKENIIDESGMPKERFSAEFPKEGPSILRIQQVVRGDSAAYFCASSPRQGWQETQYFGPGTRLLVL.

This clonotype was detected only a few times. The J gene is TRBJ2-3, the V gene TRBV5-1; 13 nucleotides agree with TRBD2. The CDR3 is 17 residues long. V gave up 7 bases and J gave up 2 bases; unmatched junction bases: 10. The germline gives CDR1 SGHRS, CDR2 YFSETQ. The CDR3 region has the DNA TGCGCCAGCTCTCGGGGACTAGCGGGGATCCTCACAGATACGCAGTATTTT. Encoded protein: CASSRGLAGILTDTQYF.

This clonotype was observed a handful of times. The chain links TRBV2 to TRBJ2-1, with 9 bases identical to TRBD2. The germline gives CDR1 SNHLY, CDR2 FYNNEI. V lost 8 bases, J lost 14 bases, and 16 bases stayed unmatched. The CDR3 covers 14 residues. DNA for the CDR3: TGTGCCAGCGATAGTGGAGAGGCGGGGACTAGCAAGTTCTTC. It specifies CASDSGEAGTSKFF.

V and J are TRBV5-5 and TRBJ2-7; 10 positions match TRBD1. Germline lookup yields CDR1 SGHKS and CDR2 YYEKEE (reference sequence). The CDR3 totals 13 residues. V dropped 4 bases and J dropped 6; count of bases not matched to a gene: 4. The CDR3 loop is CASSARDRGEQYF. In DNA form, the CDR3 reads TGTGCCAGCAGCGCCCGGGACAGGGGCGAGCAGTACTTC.

V gene TRBV7-2 combines with J gene TRBJ2-7, with TRBD2 identical over 8 bases. This CDR3 contains 15 residues. The germline gives CDR1 SGHTA, CDR2 FQGNSA. V shed 3 bases, J shed 3 bases, and the junction held 7 bases outside the gene matches. CDR3 in amino acids: CASSFQAGEIYEQYF. In nucleotides, the CDR3 is TGTGCCAGCAGCTTTCAAGCGGGAGAGATCTACGAGCAGTACTTC.

This clonotype was counted only a few times. The chain is built from TRBV20-1 and TRBJ2-1; a weak D match, TRBD2 (6 bases). The CDR3 has 12 residues. CDR1 is DFQATT, CDR2 SNEGSKA, per germline (reference sequence). Between the trimmed V and J ends, which lost 6 bases and 5 bases, there was a span of 11 bases. The CDR3 spells CSAGGRNNEQFF. DNA of the CDR3: TGCAGTGCCGGGGGACGGAACAATGAGCAGTTCTTC.

The genes are TRBV7-3 and TRBJ2-5; the D is unclear. CDR1 is SGHTA and CDR2 is FQGTGA in the germline V gene. V lost 5 bases and J 5 bases, leaving 12 bases between the germline ends. There are 13 residues in the CDR3. As DNA, the CDR3 is TGTGCCAGCAGCCCCCGCTACTCGGAGACCCAGTACTTC. It codes for CASSPRYSETQYF.

At least ten counts were recorded for this clonotype. The CDR3 protein is CAISEVAGGPWEQYF. In DNA, the CDR3 is TGTGCCATCAGTGAGGTAGCGGGAGGGCCTTGGGAGCAGTACTTC. The genes are TRBV10-3 and TRBJ2-7; TRBD2 aligns across 11 bases. Per germline, CDR1 ENHRY and CDR2 SYGVKD. CDR3 length: 15 amino acids. The V segment lost 2 bases and the J segment 7 bases; nucleotides outside the gene matches: 7.

V usage is TRBV4-2 and J usage is TRBJ1-2; TRBD1 is a possible D gene (5 bases). The V end lost 6 bases, the J end lost 2 bases, and 19 bases lay between the germline ends. The CDR3 covers 16 residues. CDR1 and CDR2 (germline): LGHNA, YNFKEQ. The DNA for the CDR3 is TGTGCCAGCAGGTCGTCGTCTCGGGACGGGAACTATGGCTACACCTTC. The encoded protein is CASRSSSRDGNYGYTF.

The table lists this clonotype with a few counts. The chain couples TRBV7-2 to TRBJ2-7; TRBD2 is a possible D gene (6 bases). CDR1 and CDR2 from the germline V gene are SGHTA and FQGNSA. V dropped 5 bases and J dropped 4 bases, with 18 bases sitting between them. This CDR3 is 15 amino acids long. Here the CDR3 reads CASSPRDSGLYEQYF. Written as DNA, the CDR3 is TGTGCCAGCAGCCCGCGGGACTCCGGGCTATACGAGCAGTACTTC.

This clonotype has ten or more counts. The V and J genes are TRBV12-3 or TRBV12-4 and TRBJ2-5; TRBD2 matches 11 bases. This CDR3 is 15 amino acids long. V gave up 3 bases and J gave up 4 bases; unmatched junction bases: 4. The DNA for the CDR3 is TGTGCCAGCAGTTTCATAGCGGGGGGGCCAGAGACCCAGTACTTC. It specifies CASSFIAGGPETQYF.

V usage is TRBV2 and J usage is TRBJ2-7; D ambiguous. The CDR3 is 14 amino acids. CDR1 is SNHLY and CDR2 is FYNNEI in the germline V gene. V dropped 5 bases and J dropped 2 bases, with 13 bases sitting between them. CDR3 nucleotide sequence: TGTGCCAGCAGTTCCAGGCCAGCAACCTACGAGCAGTACTTC. This gives the protein CASSSRPATYEQYF.

V gene TRBV19 combines with J gene TRBJ1-1, with D perhaps matching TRBD1 (5 bases). Germline assignment: CDR1 LNHDA and CDR2 SQIVND (reference sequence). V lost 3 bases and J lost 0, with 8 bases in between. CDR3 length equals 14 residues. In nucleotides, the CDR3 is TGTGCCAGTAGTATTCGGGGCATGAACACTGAAGCTTTCTTT. Translating gives CASSIRGMNTEAFF.

This clonotype was detected many times. This rearrangement joins TRBV20-1 to TRBJ2-7, with a possible D match to TRBD1 (5 bases). Germline V CDR1 and CDR2: DFQATT, SNEGSKA (reference sequence). The CDR3 runs to 12 residues. The V end lost 3 bases, the J end lost 2 bases, and 8 bases lay between the germline ends. The CDR3 here is CSASRATYEQYF. The CDR3 DNA is TGCAGTGCTAGCAGGGCCACCTACGAGCAGTACTTC.

This chain joins TRBV12-3 or TRBV12-4 and TRBJ1-4; D gene ambiguous. Trimming removed 4 bases at V and 8 bases at J, with 8 bases between. The CDR3 is made up of 12 amino acids. The CDR3 spells CASSWVTEKLFF. CDR3 DNA sequence: TGTGCCAGCAGTTGGGTAACCGAAAAACTGTTTTTT.

This chain connects TRBV6-5 to TRBJ2-1, with a weak D call TRBD2 (5 bases). Trimming removed 2 bases at V and 0 bases at J, with 8 bases between. Germline V gene lookup returns CDR1 MNHEY and CDR2 SVGAGI. The CDR3 contains 15 residues. CDR3: CASSYRGHSYNEQFF. CDR3 sequence (DNA): TGTGCCAGCAGTTACCGCGGGCACTCCTACAATGAGCAGTTCTTC.